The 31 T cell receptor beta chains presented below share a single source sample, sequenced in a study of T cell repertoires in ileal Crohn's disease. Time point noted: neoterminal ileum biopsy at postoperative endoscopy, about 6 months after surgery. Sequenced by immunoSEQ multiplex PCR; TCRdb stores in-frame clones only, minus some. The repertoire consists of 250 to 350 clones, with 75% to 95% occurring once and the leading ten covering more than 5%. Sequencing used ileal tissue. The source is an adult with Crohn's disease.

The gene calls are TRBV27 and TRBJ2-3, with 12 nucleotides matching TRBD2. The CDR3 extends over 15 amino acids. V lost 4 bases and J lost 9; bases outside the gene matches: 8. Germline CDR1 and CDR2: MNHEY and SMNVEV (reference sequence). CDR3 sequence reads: CASSYLAGGLETQYF. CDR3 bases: TGTGCCAGCAGTTACCTAGCGGGGGGGCTTGAGACGCAGTATTTT.

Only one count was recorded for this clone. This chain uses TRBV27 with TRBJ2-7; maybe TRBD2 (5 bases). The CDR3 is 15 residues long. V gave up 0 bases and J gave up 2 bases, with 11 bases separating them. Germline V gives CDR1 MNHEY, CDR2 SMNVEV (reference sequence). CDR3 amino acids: CASSLSPAVAYEQYF. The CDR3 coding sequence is TGTGCCAGCAGTTTATCTCCAGCGGTGGCCTACGAGCAGTACTTC.

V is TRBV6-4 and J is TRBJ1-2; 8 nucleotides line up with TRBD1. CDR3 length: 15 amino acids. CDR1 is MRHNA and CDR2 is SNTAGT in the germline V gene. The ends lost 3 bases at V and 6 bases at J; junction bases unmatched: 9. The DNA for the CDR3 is TGTGCCAGCAGTGAGCGCCACACAGGGGGACATGGCTACACCTTC. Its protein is CASSERHTGGHGYTF.

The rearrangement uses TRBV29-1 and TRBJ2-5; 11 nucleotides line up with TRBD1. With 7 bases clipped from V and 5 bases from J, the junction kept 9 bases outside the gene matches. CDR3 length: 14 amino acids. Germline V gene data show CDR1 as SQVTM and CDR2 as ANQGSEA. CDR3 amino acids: CSASGTGGWETQYF. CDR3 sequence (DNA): TGCAGCGCCTCCGGGACAGGGGGGTGGGAGACCCAGTACTTC.

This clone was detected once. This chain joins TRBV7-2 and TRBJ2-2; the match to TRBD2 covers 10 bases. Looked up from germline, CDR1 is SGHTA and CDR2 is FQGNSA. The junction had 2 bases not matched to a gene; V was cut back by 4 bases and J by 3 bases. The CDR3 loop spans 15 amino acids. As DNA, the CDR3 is TGTGCCAGCAGCTGGACTAGCGGATACACCGGGGAGCTGTTTTTT. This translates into CASSWTSGYTGELFF.

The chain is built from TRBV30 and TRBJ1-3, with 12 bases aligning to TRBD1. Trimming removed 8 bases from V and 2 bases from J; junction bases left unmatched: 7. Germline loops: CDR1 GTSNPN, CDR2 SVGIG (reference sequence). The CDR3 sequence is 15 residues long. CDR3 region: CAGTGGHITGNTIYF. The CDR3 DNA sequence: TGTGCCGGGACAGGGGGCCACATAACTGGAAACACCATATATTTT.

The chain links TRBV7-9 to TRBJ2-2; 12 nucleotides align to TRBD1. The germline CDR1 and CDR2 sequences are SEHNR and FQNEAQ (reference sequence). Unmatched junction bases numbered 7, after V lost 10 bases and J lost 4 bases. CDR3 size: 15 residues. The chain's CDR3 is CATRPGQGATGELFF. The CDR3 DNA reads TGTGCCACCCGCCCGGGACAGGGGGCCACCGGGGAGCTGTTTTTT. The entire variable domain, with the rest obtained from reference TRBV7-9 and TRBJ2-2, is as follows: DTGVSQNPRHKITKRGQNVTFRCDPISEHNRLYWYRQTLGQGPEFLTYFQNEAQLEKSRLLSDRFSAERPKGSFSTLEIQRTEQGDSAMYLCATRPGQGATGELFFGEGSRLTVL.

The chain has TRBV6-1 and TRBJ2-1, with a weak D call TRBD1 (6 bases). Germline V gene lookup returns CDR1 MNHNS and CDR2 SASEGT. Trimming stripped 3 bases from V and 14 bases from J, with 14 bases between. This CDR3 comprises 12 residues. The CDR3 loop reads CASSDRVSGEFF. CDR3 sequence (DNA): TGTGCCAGCAGTGACAGGGTGTCAGGGGAGTTCTTC.

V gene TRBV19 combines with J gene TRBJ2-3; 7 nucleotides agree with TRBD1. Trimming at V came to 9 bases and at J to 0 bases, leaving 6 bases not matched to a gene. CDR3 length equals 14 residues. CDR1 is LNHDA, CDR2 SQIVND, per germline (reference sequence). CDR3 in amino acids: CARPDRTSTDTQYF. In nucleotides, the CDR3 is TGTGCCAGGCCGGACAGGACCAGCACAGATACGCAGTATTTT.

The CDR3 sequence: CASSESENQPQHF. CDR3 bases: TGTGCCAGCAGTGAATCGGAGAATCAGCCCCAGCATTTT. The chain couples TRBV6-1 to TRBJ1-5; unclear D gene. Trimming shortened V by 2 bases and J by 4 bases, and 6 bases separated the two germline ends. The CDR3 spans 13 residues. The germline gives CDR1 MNHNS, CDR2 SASEGT.

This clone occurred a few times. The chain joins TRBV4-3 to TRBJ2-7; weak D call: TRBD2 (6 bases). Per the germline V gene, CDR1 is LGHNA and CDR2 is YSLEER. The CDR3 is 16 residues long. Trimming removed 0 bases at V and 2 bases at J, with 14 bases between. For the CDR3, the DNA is TGCGCCAGCAGCCAAGATGCGCGCGGAGGGGCCTACGAGCAGTACTTC. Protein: CASSQDARGGAYEQYF.

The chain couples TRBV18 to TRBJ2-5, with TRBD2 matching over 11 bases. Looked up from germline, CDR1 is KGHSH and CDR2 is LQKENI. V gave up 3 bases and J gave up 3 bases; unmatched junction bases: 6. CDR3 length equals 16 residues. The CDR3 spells CASSPPQTSGKETQYF. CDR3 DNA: TGTGCCAGCTCACCTCCACAGACTAGCGGGAAAGAGACCCAGTACTTC. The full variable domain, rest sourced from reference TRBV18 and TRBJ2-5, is NAGVMQNPRHLVRRRGQEARLRCSPMKGHSHVYWYRQLPEEGLKFMVYLQKENIIDESGMPKERFSAEFPKEGPSILRIQQVVRGDSAAYFCASSPPQTSGKETQYFGPGTRLLVL.

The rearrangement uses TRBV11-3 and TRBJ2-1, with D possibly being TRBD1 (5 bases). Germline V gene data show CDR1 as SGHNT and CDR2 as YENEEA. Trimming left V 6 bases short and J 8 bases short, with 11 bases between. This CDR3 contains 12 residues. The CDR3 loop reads CASSSWGDEQFF. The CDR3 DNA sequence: TGTGCCAGCAGTAGCTGGGGCGATGAGCAGTTCTTC. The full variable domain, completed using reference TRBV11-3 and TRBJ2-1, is EAGVVQSPRYKIIEKKQPVAFWCNPISGHNTLYWYLQNLGQGPELLIRYENEEAVDDSQLPKDRFSAERLKGVDSTLKIQPAELGDSAVYLCASSSWGDEQFFGPGTRLTVL.

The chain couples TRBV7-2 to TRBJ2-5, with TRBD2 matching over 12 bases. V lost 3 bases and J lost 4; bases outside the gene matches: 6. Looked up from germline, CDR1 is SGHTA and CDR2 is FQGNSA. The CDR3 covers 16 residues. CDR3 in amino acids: CASSFSSGGAGETQYF. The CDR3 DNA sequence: TGTGCCAGCAGCTTCTCTAGCGGGGGGGCGGGAGAGACCCAGTACTTC.

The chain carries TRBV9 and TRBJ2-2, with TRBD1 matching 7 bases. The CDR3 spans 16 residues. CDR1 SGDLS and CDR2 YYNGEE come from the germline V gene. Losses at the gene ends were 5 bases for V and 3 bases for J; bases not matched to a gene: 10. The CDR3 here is CASSRLTGVDTGELFF. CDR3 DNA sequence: TGTGCCAGCAGTCGACTCACAGGGGTGGACACCGGGGAGCTGTTTTTT. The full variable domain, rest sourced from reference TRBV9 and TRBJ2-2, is DSGVTQTPKHLITATGQRVTLRCSPRSGDLSVYWYQQSLDQGLQFLIQYYNGEERAKGNILERFSAQQFPDLHSELNLSSLELGDSALYFCASSRLTGVDTGELFFGEGSRLTVL.

The CDR3 loop reads CSSVSWDSGVDTQYF. For the CDR3, the DNA is TGCAGCTCGGTATCATGGGACAGTGGAGTGGATACGCAGTATTTT. The chain combines TRBV29-1 with TRBJ2-3, with 7 bases that match TRBD1. Germline V gene data show CDR1 as SQVTM and CDR2 as ANQGSEA. The CDR3 spans 15 residues. V shed 8 bases and J 6 bases; nucleotides not matched to a gene: 17.

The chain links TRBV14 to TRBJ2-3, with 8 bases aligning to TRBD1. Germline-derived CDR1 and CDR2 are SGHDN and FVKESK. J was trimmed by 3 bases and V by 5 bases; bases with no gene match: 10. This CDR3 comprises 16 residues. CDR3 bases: TGTGCCAGCAGCAGACGACAGGGGAGGTTTACAGATACGCAGTATTTT. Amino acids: CASSRRQGRFTDTQYF.

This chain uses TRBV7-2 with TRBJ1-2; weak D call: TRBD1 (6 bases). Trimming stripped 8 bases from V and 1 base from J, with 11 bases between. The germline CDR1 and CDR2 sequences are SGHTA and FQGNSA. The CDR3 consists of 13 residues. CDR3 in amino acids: CASLEGVNYGYTF. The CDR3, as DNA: TGTGCCAGCCTTGAGGGGGTTAACTATGGCTACACCTTC. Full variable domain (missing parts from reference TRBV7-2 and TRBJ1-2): GAGVSQSPSNKVTEKGKDVELRCDPISGHTALYWYRQSLGQGLEFLIYFQGNSAPDKSGLPSDRFSAERTGGSVSTLTIQRTQQEDSAVYLCASLEGVNYGYTFGSGTRLTVV.

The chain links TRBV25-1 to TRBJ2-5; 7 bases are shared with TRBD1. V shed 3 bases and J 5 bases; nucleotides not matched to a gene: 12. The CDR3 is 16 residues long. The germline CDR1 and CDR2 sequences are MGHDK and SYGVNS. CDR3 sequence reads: CASSDVGTARFETQYF. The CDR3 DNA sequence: TGTGCCAGCAGTGACGTCGGGACAGCACGTTTCGAGACCCAGTACTTC.

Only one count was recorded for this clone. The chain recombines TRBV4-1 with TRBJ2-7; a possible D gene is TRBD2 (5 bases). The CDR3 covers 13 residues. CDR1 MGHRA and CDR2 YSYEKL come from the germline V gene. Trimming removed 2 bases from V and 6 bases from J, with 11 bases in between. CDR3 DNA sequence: TGCGCCAGCAGCCAAATTGAGGGCGGCGAGCAGTACGTC. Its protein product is CASSQIEGGEQYV.

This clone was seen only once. As DNA, the CDR3 is TGTGCCAGCAGCCCCTGGACAGGGGCCCTCGAGCAGTACTTC. Translated, it gives CASSPWTGALEQYF. The chain is built from TRBV7-9 and TRBJ2-7; 9 bases fit TRBD1. Germline V gene lookup returns CDR1 SEHNR and CDR2 FQNEAQ (reference sequence). With V trimmed by 5 bases and J by 6 bases, 8 bases remained unmatched. This CDR3 region has 14 residues.

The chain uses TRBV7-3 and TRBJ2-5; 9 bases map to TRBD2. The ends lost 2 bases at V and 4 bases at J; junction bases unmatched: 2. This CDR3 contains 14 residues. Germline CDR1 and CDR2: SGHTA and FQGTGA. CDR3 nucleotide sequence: TGTGCCAGCAGCTTAGCGGGGGGGGGAGAGACCCAGTACTTC. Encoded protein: CASSLAGGGETQYF.

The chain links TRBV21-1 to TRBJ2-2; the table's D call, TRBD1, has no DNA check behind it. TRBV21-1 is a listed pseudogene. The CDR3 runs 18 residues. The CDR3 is CASSKAPKGRGSAGELFF. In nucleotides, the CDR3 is TGTGCCAGCAGCAAAGCGCCCAAGGGAAGGGGGTCGGCCGGGGAGCTGTTTTTT.

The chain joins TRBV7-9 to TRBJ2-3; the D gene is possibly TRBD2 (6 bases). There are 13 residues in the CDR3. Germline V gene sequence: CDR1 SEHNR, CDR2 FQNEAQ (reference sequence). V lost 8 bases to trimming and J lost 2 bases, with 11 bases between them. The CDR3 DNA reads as TGTGCCAGCCGACGGGGGAACACAGATACGCAGTATTTT. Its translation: CASRRGNTDTQYF.

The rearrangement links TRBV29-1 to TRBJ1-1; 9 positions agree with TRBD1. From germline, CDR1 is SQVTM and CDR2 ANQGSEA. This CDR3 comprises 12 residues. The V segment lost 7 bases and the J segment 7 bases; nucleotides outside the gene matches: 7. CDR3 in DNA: TGCAGCGCGCGACAGGGGGGTGGTGAAGCTTTCTTT. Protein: CSARQGGGEAFF.

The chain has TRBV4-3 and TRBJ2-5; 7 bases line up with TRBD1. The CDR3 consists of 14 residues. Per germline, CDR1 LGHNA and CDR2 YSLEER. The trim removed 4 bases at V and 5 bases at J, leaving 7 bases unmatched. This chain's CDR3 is CASSLRARGETQYF. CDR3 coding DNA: TGCGCCAGCAGCCTAAGGGCCAGGGGGGAGACCCAGTACTTC.

This chain's CDR3 is CASSLISGGYNEQFF. CDR3 nucleotide sequence: TGTGCCAGCAGCTTAATCAGCGGGGGGTACAATGAGCAGTTCTTC. This chain uses TRBV7-2 with TRBJ2-1; 9 bases are shared with TRBD2. CDR1 and CDR2 from the germline V gene are SGHTA and FQGNSA. The CDR3 runs to 15 residues. V lost 2 bases, J lost 4 bases, and 3 bases stayed unmatched. Drawing the rest from reference TRBV7-2 and TRBJ2-1, the complete variable domain is GAGVSQSPSNKVTEKGKDVELRCDPISGHTALYWYRQSLGQGLEFLIYFQGNSAPDKSGLPSDRFSAERTGGSVSTLTIQRTQQEDSAVYLCASSLISGGYNEQFFGPGTRLTVL.

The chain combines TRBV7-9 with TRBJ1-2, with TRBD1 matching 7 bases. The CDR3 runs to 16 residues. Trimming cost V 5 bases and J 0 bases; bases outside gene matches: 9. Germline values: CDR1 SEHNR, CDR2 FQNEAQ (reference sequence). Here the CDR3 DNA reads TGTGCCAGCAGCCCGAGGGGGCAGGCGGCTAACTATGGCTACACCTTC. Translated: CASSPRGQAANYGYTF.

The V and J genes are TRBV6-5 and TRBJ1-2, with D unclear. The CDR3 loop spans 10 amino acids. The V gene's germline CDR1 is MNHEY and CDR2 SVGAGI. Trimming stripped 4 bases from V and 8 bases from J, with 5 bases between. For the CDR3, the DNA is TGTGCCAGCAGTTCCGGGGGCTACACCTTC. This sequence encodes CASSSGGYTF.

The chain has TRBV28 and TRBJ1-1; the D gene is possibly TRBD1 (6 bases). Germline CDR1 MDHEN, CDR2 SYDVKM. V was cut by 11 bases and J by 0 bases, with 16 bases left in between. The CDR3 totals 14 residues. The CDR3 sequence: CAGSTGAMNTEAFF. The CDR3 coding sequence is TGTGCCGGATCGACAGGCGCGATGAACACTGAAGCTTTCTTT.

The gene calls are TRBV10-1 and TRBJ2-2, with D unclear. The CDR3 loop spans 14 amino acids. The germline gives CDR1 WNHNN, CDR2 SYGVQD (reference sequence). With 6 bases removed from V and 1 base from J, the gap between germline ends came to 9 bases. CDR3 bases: TGCGCCAGCAGACCGAACAGGAACACCGGGGAGCTGTTTTTT. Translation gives CASRPNRNTGELFF.